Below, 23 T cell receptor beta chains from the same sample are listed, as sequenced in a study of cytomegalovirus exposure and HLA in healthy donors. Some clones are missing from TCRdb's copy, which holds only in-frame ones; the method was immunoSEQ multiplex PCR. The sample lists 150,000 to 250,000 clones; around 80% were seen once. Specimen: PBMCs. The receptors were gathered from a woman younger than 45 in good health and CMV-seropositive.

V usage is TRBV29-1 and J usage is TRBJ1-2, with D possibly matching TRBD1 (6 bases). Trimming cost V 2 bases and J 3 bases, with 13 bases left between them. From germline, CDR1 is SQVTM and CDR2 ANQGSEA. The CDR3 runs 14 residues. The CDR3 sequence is CSVERGALDYGYTF. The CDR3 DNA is TGCAGCGTTGAACGGGGGGCTCTTGACTATGGCTACACCTTC.

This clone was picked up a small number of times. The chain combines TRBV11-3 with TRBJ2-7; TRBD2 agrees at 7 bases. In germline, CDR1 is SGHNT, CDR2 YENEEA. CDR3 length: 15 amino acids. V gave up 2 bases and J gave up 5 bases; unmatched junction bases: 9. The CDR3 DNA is TGTGCCAGCAGCTTATCCCTAGCGGATGTAGACGAGCAGTACTTC. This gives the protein CASSLSLADVDEQYF.

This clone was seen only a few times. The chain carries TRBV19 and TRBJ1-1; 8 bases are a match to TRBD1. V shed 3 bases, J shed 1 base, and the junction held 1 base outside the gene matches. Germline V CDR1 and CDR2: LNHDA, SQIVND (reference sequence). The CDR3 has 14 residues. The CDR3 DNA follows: TGTGCCAGTAGTATCGGGACAGGGAACACTGAAGCTTTCTTT. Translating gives CASSIGTGNTEAFF.

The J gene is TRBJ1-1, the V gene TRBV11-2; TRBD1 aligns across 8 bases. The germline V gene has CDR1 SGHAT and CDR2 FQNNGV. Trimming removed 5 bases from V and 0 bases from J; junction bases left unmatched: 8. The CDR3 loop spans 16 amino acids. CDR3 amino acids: CASSPGQDSMNTEAFF. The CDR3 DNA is TGTGCCAGCAGCCCGGGACAGGATTCGATGAACACTGAAGCTTTCTTT.

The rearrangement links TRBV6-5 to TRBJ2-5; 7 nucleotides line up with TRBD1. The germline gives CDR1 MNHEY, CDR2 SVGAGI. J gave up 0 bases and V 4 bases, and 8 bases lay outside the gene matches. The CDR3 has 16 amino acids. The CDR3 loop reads CASSSPGGKYQETQYF. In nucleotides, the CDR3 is TGTGCCAGCAGTTCCCCAGGGGGAAAGTACCAAGAGACCCAGTACTTC.

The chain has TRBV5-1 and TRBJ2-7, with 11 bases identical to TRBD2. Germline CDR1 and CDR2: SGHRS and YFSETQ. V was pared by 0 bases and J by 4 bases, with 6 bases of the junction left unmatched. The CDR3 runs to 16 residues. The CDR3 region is CASSLEGTSGSYEQYF. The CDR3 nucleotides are TGCGCCAGCAGCTTGGAGGGTACTAGCGGGAGTTACGAGCAGTACTTC.

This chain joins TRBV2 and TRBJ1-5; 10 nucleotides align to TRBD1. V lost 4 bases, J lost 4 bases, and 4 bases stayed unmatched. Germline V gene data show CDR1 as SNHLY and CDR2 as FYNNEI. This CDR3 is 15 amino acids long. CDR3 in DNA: TGTGCCAGCAGTGTGGACAGGGGGGAAAATCAGCCCCAGCATTTT. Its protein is CASSVDRGENQPQHF.

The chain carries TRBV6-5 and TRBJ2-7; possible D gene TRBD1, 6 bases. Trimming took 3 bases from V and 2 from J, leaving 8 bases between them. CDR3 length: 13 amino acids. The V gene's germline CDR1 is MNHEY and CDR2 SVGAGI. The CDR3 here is CASSYGQPYEQYF. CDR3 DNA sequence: TGTGCCAGCAGTTATGGACAGCCCTACGAGCAGTACTTC.

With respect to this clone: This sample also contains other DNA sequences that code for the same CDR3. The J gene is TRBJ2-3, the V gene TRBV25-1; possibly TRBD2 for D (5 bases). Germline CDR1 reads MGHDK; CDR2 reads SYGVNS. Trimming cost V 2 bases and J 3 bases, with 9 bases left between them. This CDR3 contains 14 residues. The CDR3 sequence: CASSEEGATDTQYF. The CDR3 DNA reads TGTGCCAGCAGTGAAGAGGGTGCAACAGATACGCAGTATTTT.

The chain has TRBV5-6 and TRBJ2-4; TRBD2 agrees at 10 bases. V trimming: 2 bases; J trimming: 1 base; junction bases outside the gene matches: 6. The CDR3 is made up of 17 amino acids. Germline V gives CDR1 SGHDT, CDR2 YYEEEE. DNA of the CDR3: TGTGCCAGCAGCTTAGCGGGAGGGCCCTCGGCCAAAAACATTCAGTACTTC. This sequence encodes CASSLAGGPSAKNIQYF.

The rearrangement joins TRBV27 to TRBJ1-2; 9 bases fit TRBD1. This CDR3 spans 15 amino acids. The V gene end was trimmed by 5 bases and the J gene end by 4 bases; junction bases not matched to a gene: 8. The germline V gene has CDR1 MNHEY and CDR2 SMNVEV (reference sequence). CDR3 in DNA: TGTGCCAGCAGTAAATCCGGGACAGGGATCTATGGCTACACCTTC. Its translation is CASSKSGTGIYGYTF.

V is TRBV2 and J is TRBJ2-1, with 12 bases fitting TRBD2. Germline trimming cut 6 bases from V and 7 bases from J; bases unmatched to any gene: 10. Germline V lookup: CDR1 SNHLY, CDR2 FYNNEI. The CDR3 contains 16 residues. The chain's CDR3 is CASSPTTSGRMNEQFF. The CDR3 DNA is TGTGCCAGCAGCCCCACAACTAGCGGGAGGATGAATGAGCAGTTCTTC.

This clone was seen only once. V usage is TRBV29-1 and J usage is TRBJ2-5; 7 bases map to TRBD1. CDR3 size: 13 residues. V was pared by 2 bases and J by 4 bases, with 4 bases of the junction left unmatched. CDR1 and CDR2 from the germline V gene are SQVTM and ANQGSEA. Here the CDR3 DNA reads TGCAGCGTTGAACACAGGGGTCCAGAGACCCAGTACTTC. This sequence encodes CSVEHRGPETQYF.

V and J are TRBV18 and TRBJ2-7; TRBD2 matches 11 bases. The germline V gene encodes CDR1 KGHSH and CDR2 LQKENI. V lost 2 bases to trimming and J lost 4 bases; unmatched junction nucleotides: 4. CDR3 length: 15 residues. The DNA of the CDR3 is TGTGCCAGCTCACCATCCGGGACTAGCGGTTACGAGCAGTACTTC. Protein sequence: CASSPSGTSGYEQYF.

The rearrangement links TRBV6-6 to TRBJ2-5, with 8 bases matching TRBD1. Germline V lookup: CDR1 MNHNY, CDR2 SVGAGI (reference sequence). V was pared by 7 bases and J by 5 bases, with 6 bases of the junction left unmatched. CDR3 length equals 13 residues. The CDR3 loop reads CASTIQGAETQYF. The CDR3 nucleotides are TGTGCCAGCACTATCCAGGGGGCTGAGACCCAGTACTTC.

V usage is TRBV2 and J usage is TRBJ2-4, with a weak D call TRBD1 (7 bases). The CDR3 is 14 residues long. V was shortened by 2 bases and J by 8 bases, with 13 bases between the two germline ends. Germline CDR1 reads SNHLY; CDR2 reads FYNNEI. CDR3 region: CASSERQGGHIQYF. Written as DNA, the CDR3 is TGTGCCAGCAGTGAAAGGCAGGGGGGTCACATTCAGTACTTC.

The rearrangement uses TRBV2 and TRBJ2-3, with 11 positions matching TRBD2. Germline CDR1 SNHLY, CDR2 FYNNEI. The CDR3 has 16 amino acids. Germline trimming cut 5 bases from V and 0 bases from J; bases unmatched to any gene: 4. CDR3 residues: CASSTTSGRSTDTQYF. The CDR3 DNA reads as TGTGCCAGCAGTACCACTAGCGGGAGAAGCACAGATACGCAGTATTTT.

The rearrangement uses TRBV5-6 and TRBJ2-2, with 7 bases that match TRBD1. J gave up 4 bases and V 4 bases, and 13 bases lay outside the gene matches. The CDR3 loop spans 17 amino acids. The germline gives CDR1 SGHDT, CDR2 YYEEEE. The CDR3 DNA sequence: TGTGCCAGCAGCGCGACTATGGGACAGAGATTCACCGGGGAGCTGTTTTTT. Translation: CASSATMGQRFTGELFF.

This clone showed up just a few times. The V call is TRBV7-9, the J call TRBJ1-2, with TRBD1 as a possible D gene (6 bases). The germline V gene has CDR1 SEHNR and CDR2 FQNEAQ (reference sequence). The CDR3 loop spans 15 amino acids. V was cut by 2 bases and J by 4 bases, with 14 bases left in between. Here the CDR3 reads CASSLRQERAYGYTF. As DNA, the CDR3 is TGTGCCAGCAGCTTAAGACAGGAACGGGCCTATGGCTACACCTTC.

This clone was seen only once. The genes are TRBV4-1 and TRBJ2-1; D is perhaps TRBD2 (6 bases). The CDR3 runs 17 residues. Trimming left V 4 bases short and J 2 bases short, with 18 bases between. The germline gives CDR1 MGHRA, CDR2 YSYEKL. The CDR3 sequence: CASSLKGGGATYNEQFF. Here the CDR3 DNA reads TGCGCCAGCAGCCTCAAAGGAGGAGGGGCCACCTACAATGAGCAGTTCTTC.

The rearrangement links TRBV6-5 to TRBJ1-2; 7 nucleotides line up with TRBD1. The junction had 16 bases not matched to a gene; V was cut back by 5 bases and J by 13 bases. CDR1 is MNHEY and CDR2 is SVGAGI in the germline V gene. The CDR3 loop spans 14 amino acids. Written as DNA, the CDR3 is TGTGCCAGCAGTCGACAGGGAACGGGAATTCAGCTCACCTTC. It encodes CASSRQGTGIQLTF.

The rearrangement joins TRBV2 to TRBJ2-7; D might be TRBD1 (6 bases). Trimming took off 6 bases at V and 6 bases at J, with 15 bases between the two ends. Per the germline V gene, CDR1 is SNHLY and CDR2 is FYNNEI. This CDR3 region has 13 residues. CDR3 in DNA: TGTGCCAGCAGGAAACAGGGTTTGACCGAGCAGTACTTC. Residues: CASRKQGLTEQYF.

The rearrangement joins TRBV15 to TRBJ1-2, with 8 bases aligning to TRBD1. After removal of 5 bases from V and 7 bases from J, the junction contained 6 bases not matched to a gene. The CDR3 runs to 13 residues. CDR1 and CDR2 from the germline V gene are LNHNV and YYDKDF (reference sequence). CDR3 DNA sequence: TGTGCCACCAGCCGTGACAGGGGACCTGGCTACACCTTC. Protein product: CATSRDRGPGYTF. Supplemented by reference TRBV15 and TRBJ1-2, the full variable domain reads DAMVIQNPRYQVTQFGKPVTLSCSQTLNHNVMYWYQQKSSQAPKLLFHYYDKDFNNEADTPDNFQSRRPNTSFCFLDIRSPGLGDTAMYLCATSRDRGPGYTFGSGTRLTVV.